These 23 T cell receptor beta chains were sequenced from one sample in a study of cytomegalovirus exposure and HLA in healthy donors. The PCR used 60 Vbeta and 13 Jbeta primers. Data came from immunoSEQ multiplex PCR; TCRdb stores just in-frame clones and leaves some out. The table has 150,000 to 200,000 clones, more than 60% seen once; the top ten hold roughly 1.4%. Sequences were obtained from PBMCs. All receptors come from a woman aged 30 to 39 in good health and CMV-seropositive.

In this sample, this clone turned up a few times. The V gene is TRBV27, the J gene TRBJ2-3; maybe TRBD2 (6 bases). Trimming pared 0 bases from V and 13 bases from J, leaving 17 bases between. Germline-derived CDR1 and CDR2 are MNHEY and SMNVEV (reference sequence). This CDR3 has 14 residues. The CDR3 protein is CASSLSRLVPREYF. CDR3 DNA: TGTGCCAGCAGTTTATCGCGACTAGTCCCTAGAGAGTATTTT.

The genes are TRBV29-1 and TRBJ2-5, with 8 bases fitting TRBD1. The CDR3 extends over 14 amino acids. With 7 bases clipped from V and 7 bases from J, the junction kept 14 bases outside the gene matches. The germline V gene encodes CDR1 SQVTM and CDR2 ANQGSEA. The CDR3 bases are TGCAGCGCCCTGACAGGGGACGACCGGTGGACCCAGTACTTC. Translating gives CSALTGDDRWTQYF.

This chain connects TRBV18 to TRBJ1-1; D is perhaps TRBD1 (5 bases). The CDR3 runs 14 residues. CDR1 KGHSH and CDR2 LQKENI come from the germline V gene. Trimming cost V 4 bases and J 0 bases, with 9 bases left between them. The CDR3 sequence: CASSLQGMNTEAFF. CDR3 DNA: TGTGCCAGCTCACTCCAGGGAATGAACACTGAAGCTTTCTTT.

The V gene is TRBV25-1, the J gene TRBJ2-3; possibly TRBD2 for D (6 bases). Germline loops: CDR1 MGHDK, CDR2 SYGVNS. Trimming took off 10 bases at V and 6 bases at J, with 11 bases between the two ends. This CDR3 comprises 11 residues. For the CDR3, the DNA is TGTGCCACGAAGGGGAGGGATACGCAGTATTTT. Translating gives CATKGRDTQYF.

This rearrangement joins TRBV11-2 to TRBJ2-7; maybe TRBD1 (6 bases). The germline V and J ends were trimmed by 1 base and 2 bases, with 12 bases remaining between them. The germline CDR1 and CDR2 sequences are SGHAT and FQNNGV. The CDR3 loop spans 15 amino acids. The CDR3 nucleotides are TGTGCCAGCAGCTTAGTGTCAGGGGCCCCCTACGAGCAGTACTTC. Translating it yields CASSLVSGAPYEQYF. Full variable domain (rest looked up from reference TRBV11-2 and TRBJ2-7): EAGVAQSPRYKIIEKRQSVAFWCNPISGHATLYWYQQILGQGPKLLIQFQNNGVVDDSQLPKDRFSAERLKGVDSTLKIQPAKLEDSAVYLCASSLVSGAPYEQYFGPGTRLTVT.

The rearrangement uses TRBV27 and TRBJ2-3; 10 bases are a match to TRBD2. The length of the CDR3 is 15 residues. The junction had 5 bases not matched to a gene; V was cut back by 2 bases and J by 6 bases. Germline V lookup: CDR1 MNHEY, CDR2 SMNVEV (reference sequence). The CDR3 region is CASSLGLAGVDTQYF. CDR3 DNA: TGTGCCAGCAGTTTAGGCCTAGCGGGAGTGGATACGCAGTATTTT.

A few counts support this clone. This chain connects TRBV7-2 to TRBJ2-3, with 11 bases fitting TRBD1. The CDR3 loop spans 16 amino acids. Trimming took 5 bases from V and 0 from J; bases not matched to a gene: 4. The V gene's germline CDR1 is SGHTA and CDR2 FQGNSA. CDR3 loop: CASSIRTGGSTDTQYF. CDR3 in DNA: TGTGCCAGCAGCATCCGGACAGGGGGCAGCACAGATACGCAGTATTTT. The variable domain in full, completed from reference TRBV7-2 and TRBJ2-3, reads GAGVSQSPSNKVTEKGKDVELRCDPISGHTALYWYRQSLGQGLEFLIYFQGNSAPDKSGLPSDRFSAERTGGSVSTLTIQRTQQEDSAVYLCASSIRTGGSTDTQYFGPGTRLTVL.

This rearrangement joins TRBV27 to TRBJ2-2, with a possible D match to TRBD1 (6 bases). This CDR3 contains 16 residues. V was pared by 5 bases and J by 4 bases, with 17 bases between. The germline gives CDR1 MNHEY, CDR2 SMNVEV (reference sequence). In DNA, the CDR3 is TGTGCCAGCAGTCCAGAGTGGGGGCCGGGCACCGGGGAGCTGTTTTTT. Translated: CASSPEWGPGTGELFF.

Here the CDR3 DNA reads TGTGCCAGCAGCTTAGACAGGACTAGCGGGGCTGGGGCGCAGTACTTC. Translating gives CASSLDRTSGAGAQYF. This chain uses TRBV7-6 with TRBJ2-7, with 12 bases identical to TRBD2. Germline-derived CDR1 and CDR2 are SGHVS and FNYEAQ. The CDR3 runs to 16 residues. Trimming cost V 1 base and J 9 bases; bases outside gene matches: 10.

This clone was counted once. The V and J genes are TRBV4-2 and TRBJ1-1, with unresolved D. The V end lost 1 base, the J end lost 6 bases, and 12 bases lay between the germline ends. Per the germline V gene, CDR1 is LGHNA and CDR2 is YNFKEQ. The CDR3 spans 14 residues. The CDR3 loop is CASSQAHTTAEAFF. In nucleotides, the CDR3 is TGTGCCAGCAGCCAAGCCCACACCACCGCTGAAGCTTTCTTT.

This clone was counted a few times. V usage is TRBV6-5 and J usage is TRBJ1-3, with TRBD1 matching over 9 bases. CDR1 is MNHEY, CDR2 SVGAGI, per germline. This CDR3 has 15 amino acids. After removal of 4 bases from V and 0 bases from J, the junction contained 1 base not matched to a gene. CDR3 sequence: CASSLTGGSGNTIYF. The CDR3 nucleotides read TGTGCCAGCAGTTTGACAGGGGGCTCTGGAAACACCATATATTTT.

This clone was seen a few times. The chain recombines TRBV5-1 with TRBJ2-7, with TRBD2 matching over 7 bases. CDR3 length equals 14 residues. In germline, CDR1 is SGHRS, CDR2 YFSETQ. V was pared by 1 base and J by 4 bases, with 5 bases of the junction left unmatched. The DNA for the CDR3 is TGCGCCAGCAGCTTGACGGGACTAAAATACGAGCAGTACTTC. This translates into CASSLTGLKYEQYF.

The V gene is TRBV10-2, the J gene TRBJ2-3; 11 bases match TRBD2. The germline gives CDR1 WSHSY, CDR2 SAAADI. The V gene end was trimmed by 4 bases and the J gene end by 2 bases; junction bases not matched to a gene: 11. The CDR3 runs 18 residues. In DNA, the CDR3 is TGCGCCAGCAGTGGGCCCCTGACTAGCGGGATAGTCACAGATACGCAGTATTTT. It specifies CASSGPLTSGIVTDTQYF.

This chain connects TRBV2 to TRBJ2-5; tentatively, D is TRBD1 (5 bases). The CDR3 consists of 13 residues. The ends were cut back, 7 bases at V and 1 base at J, with 10 bases in the middle. Germline CDR1 reads SNHLY; CDR2 reads FYNNEI. CDR3 in amino acids: CASNLRGQETQYF. CDR3 DNA sequence: TGTGCCAGCAACCTAAGGGGCCAAGAGACCCAGTACTTC.

The J gene is TRBJ2-7, the V gene TRBV7-8; D is possibly TRBD2 (5 bases). CDR1 is SGHVS and CDR2 is FQNEAQ in the germline V gene. The CDR3 is made up of 15 amino acids. V gave up 4 bases and J gave up 3 bases, with 16 bases separating them. CDR3 nucleotides: TGTGCCAGCAGCTCCCTAATAACGGACTTCTACGAGCAGTACTTC. The encoded protein is CASSSLITDFYEQYF.

V gene TRBV5-6 combines with J gene TRBJ1-1; tentative D call: TRBD1 (6 bases). This CDR3 has 13 residues. The V end lost 3 bases, the J end lost 5 bases, and 11 bases lay between the germline ends. CDR1 is SGHDT and CDR2 is YYEEEE in the germline V gene. The CDR3: CASSWWGLTEAFF. The CDR3 nucleotides read TGTGCCAGCAGCTGGTGGGGGCTTACTGAAGCTTTCTTT.

The chain employs TRBV25-1 and TRBJ1-3, with D unresolved. This CDR3 has 13 residues. V lost 3 bases, J lost 3 bases, and 6 bases lay in between. Germline-derived CDR1 and CDR2 are MGHDK and SYGVNS. CDR3 loop: CASSDPHGNTIYF. The CDR3 DNA reads TGTGCCAGCAGTGACCCCCATGGAAACACCATATATTTT.

The rearrangement uses TRBV6-5 and TRBJ2-2, with 9 bases that match TRBD2. Germline CDR1 MNHEY, CDR2 SVGAGI. The CDR3 runs 15 residues. V dropped 6 bases and J dropped 6; count of bases not matched to a gene: 8. This CDR3 reads CASSRSGSGPGELFF. CDR3 sequence (DNA): TGTGCCAGCAGCCGTAGCGGGAGCGGTCCCGGGGAGCTGTTTTTT.

As to this clone: Additional DNA sequences in this sample encode the identical CDR3. For the CDR3, the DNA is TGTGCCAGCAGTTTACTGAGGGACAGGGGCCTCAATGAGCAGTTCTTC. Translated: CASSLLRDRGLNEQFF. The chain recombines TRBV27 with TRBJ2-1; 10 positions agree with TRBD1. V was clipped by 2 bases and J by 6 bases; unmatched bases: 7. Germline V gives CDR1 MNHEY, CDR2 SMNVEV (reference sequence). The CDR3 has 16 residues.

The gene calls are TRBV7-2 and TRBJ2-4; no firm D call. This CDR3 is built from 15 residues. V dropped 4 bases and J dropped 1 base, with 11 bases sitting between them. Germline-derived CDR1 and CDR2 are SGHTA and FQGNSA. CDR3 residues: CASSSARVAKNIQYF. The DNA of the CDR3 is TGTGCCAGCAGCTCAGCCCGAGTGGCCAAAAACATTCAGTACTTC.

This clone was observed a few times. V is TRBV7-7 and J is TRBJ2-1; 13 bases fit TRBD2. Germline V CDR1 and CDR2: SSHAT, FNYEAQ (reference sequence). This CDR3 has 16 residues. With 3 bases clipped from V and 2 bases from J, the junction kept 1 base outside the gene matches. The CDR3 nucleotides are TGTGCCAGCAGCTTGGGACTAGCGGGAACCTACAATGAGCAGTTCTTC. Amino acid sequence: CASSLGLAGTYNEQFF.

CDR3 amino acids: CASGNTGLGSNQPQHF. The DNA of the CDR3 is TGTGCTAGTGGCAACACAGGGTTGGGCAGCAATCAGCCCCAGCATTTT. V usage is TRBV12-5 and J usage is TRBJ1-5; TRBD1 might be the D (6 bases). V lost 6 bases and J lost 1, with 16 bases in between. The germline V gene has CDR1 LGHNT and CDR2 FRNRAP. The CDR3 runs 16 residues.

This rearrangement joins TRBV6-6 to TRBJ2-4; no clear D. The CDR3 loop spans 15 amino acids. Trimming shortened V by 0 bases and J by 5 bases, and 11 bases separated the two germline ends. The germline V gene encodes CDR1 MNHNY and CDR2 SVGAGI (reference sequence). The CDR3, as DNA: TGTGCCAGCAGTTACTCGCAGGTCGGTCAAAACATTCAGTACTTC. This sequence encodes CASSYSQVGQNIQYF.